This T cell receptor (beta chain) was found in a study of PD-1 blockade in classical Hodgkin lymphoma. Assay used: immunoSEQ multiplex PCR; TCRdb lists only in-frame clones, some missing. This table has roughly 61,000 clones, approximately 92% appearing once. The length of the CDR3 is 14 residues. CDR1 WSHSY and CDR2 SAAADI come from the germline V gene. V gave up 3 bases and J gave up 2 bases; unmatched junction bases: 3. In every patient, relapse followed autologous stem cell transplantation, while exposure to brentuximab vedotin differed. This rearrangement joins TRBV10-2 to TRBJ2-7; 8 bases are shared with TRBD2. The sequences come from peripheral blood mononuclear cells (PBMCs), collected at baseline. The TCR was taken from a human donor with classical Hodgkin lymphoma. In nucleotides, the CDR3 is TGCGCCAGCAGTGAATCGGGGGGGCCCTACGAGCAGTACTTC. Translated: CASSESGGPYEQYF.